A single sample gave rise to the 14 T cell receptor beta chains below, sequenced in a study of identical twins. TCRdb ran MiXCR on the 5' RACE reads and lists one entry per CDR3 protein. The sample has roughly 690,000 distinct CDR3 sequences, 5.5% to 7.5% seen once. Input material: naive T cells sorted from blood. The source of these receptors is a man aged 18 to 29 in good health.

This clonotype was recorded a few times. The chain recombines TRBV6-2 or TRBV6-3 with TRBJ2-1; 16 bases agree with TRBD2. The trim removed 6 bases at V and 8 bases at J, leaving 13 bases unmatched. The CDR3 is 18 residues long. CDR1 and CDR2 from the germline V gene are MNHEY and SVGEGT. The CDR3 sequence is CASRNPPGLAGGSDEQFF. CDR3 coding DNA: TGTGCCAGCAGGAACCCTCCGGGACTAGCGGGAGGGAGCGATGAGCAGTTCTTC.

This clonotype appeared a few times. The chain couples TRBV20-1 to TRBJ1-5; weak D call: TRBD1 (5 bases). This CDR3 spans 15 amino acids. Looked up from germline, CDR1 is DFQATT and CDR2 is SNEGSKA (reference sequence). V lost 1 base and J 5 bases, leaving 15 bases between the germline ends. CDR3 protein: CSARGNRNVYQPQHF. The CDR3 region has the DNA TGCAGTGCTAGAGGCAACAGGAATGTTTATCAGCCCCAGCATTTT.

This clonotype was seen ten or more times. The CDR3 reads CASRPGGSSYEQYF. The DNA for the CDR3 is TGTGCCAGCAGACCCGGAGGAAGCTCCTACGAGCAGTACTTC. V usage is TRBV7-2 and J usage is TRBJ2-7; D might be TRBD2 (5 bases). The CDR3 sequence is 14 residues long. Germline V gene data show CDR1 as SGHTA and CDR2 as FQGNSA. Trimming cost V 6 bases and J 0 bases, with 12 bases left between them.

This chain links TRBV5-5 with TRBJ1-2; tentative D call: TRBD1 (5 bases). This CDR3 region has 16 residues. The germline gives CDR1 SGHKS, CDR2 YYEKEE (reference sequence). The germline V and J ends were trimmed by 1 base and 0 bases, with 13 bases remaining between them. The CDR3 sequence: CASSLSVGDPNYGYTF. The CDR3 nucleotides read TGTGCCAGCAGCTTGAGCGTAGGGGATCCTAACTATGGCTACACCTTC.

This clonotype was found many times. The chain employs TRBV20-1 and TRBJ1-5; D may be TRBD1 (5 bases). Trimming stripped 6 bases from V and 1 base from J, with 13 bases between. The germline gives CDR1 DFQATT, CDR2 SNEGSKA (reference sequence). The CDR3 consists of 14 residues. DNA of the CDR3: TGCAGTGCCCGAAAAGGGGACAGCAATCAGCCCCAGCATTTT. This encodes CSARKGDSNQPQHF.

The chain's CDR3 is CASSPIRGGRIRETQYF. The CDR3 DNA is TGTGCCAGCAGCCCCATCCGGGGGGGCAGGATTCGGGAGACCCAGTACTTC. The chain is built from TRBV7-9 and TRBJ2-5; 8 bases fit TRBD2. Germline V gene lookup returns CDR1 SEHNR and CDR2 FQNEAQ (reference sequence). With 5 bases clipped from V and 5 bases from J, the junction kept 16 bases outside the gene matches. This CDR3 has 17 amino acids.

This rearrangement joins TRBV7-6 to TRBJ2-7; 12 bases map to TRBD2. The V segment lost 4 bases and the J segment 6 bases; nucleotides outside the gene matches: 7. This CDR3 contains 15 residues. The germline CDR1 and CDR2 sequences are SGHVS and FNYEAQ. The DNA for the CDR3 is TGTGCCAGCAGCTCCTTGACTAGCGGGAGAAGCGAGCAGTACTTC. Amino acids: CASSSLTSGRSEQYF.

CDR3 sequence (DNA): TGCAGTGCTCCGACCGGGACCGACCTTAGCACAGATACGCAGTATTTT. Its protein is CSAPTGTDLSTDTQYF. The chain employs TRBV20-1 and TRBJ2-3; D possibly matches TRBD1 or TRBD2 (5 bases each). The V gene's germline CDR1 is DFQATT and CDR2 SNEGSKA (reference sequence). The germline V and J ends were trimmed by 5 bases and 0 bases, with 18 bases remaining between them. This CDR3 comprises 16 residues.

This clonotype was counted at least ten times. This chain links TRBV5-6 with TRBJ1-1, with D maybe TRBD1 (5 bases). This CDR3 has 12 amino acids. V was trimmed by 3 bases and J by 7 bases, leaving 10 bases between them. Germline lookup yields CDR1 SGHDT and CDR2 YYEEEE. The CDR3 region has the DNA TGTGCCAGCAGCTGGGGCGGGGATGAAGCTTTCTTT. This sequence encodes CASSWGGDEAFF.

CDR3 DNA sequence: TGTGCCAGCAGGAAGGTGACAGTCAATCAGCCCCAGCATTTT. Protein: CASRKVTVNQPQHF. The chain has TRBV2 and TRBJ1-5, with a possible D match to TRBD1 (5 bases). CDR3 length equals 14 residues. Per germline, CDR1 SNHLY and CDR2 FYNNEI. Trimming stripped 6 bases from V and 3 bases from J, with 12 bases between.

This clonotype has at least ten counts. V is TRBV12-3 or TRBV12-4 and J is TRBJ1-5, with D possibly TRBD1 on 5 matching bases. This CDR3 has 16 residues. The V gene lost 2 bases and the J gene lost 7 bases, with 18 bases spanning the gap. CDR3: CASSLREQGPRQPQHF. In DNA, the CDR3 is TGTGCCAGCAGTTTACGGGAGCAGGGCCCCAGGCAGCCCCAGCATTTT.

This clonotype turned up a few times. This chain links TRBV10-2 with TRBJ2-2; D unclear. CDR3 size: 14 residues. Trimming shortened V by 10 bases and J by 2 bases, and 14 bases separated the two germline ends. Germline V CDR1 and CDR2: WSHSY, SAAADI. CDR3 sequence reads: CATFLGPNTGELFF. As DNA, the CDR3 is TGCGCCACTTTCCTCGGACCTAACACCGGGGAGCTGTTTTTT.

This clonotype appeared many times. This chain's CDR3 is CASSSTSGSQDIQYF. The DNA of the CDR3 is TGCGCCAGCAGCTCGACTAGCGGGAGTCAGGACATTCAGTACTTC. The chain joins TRBV5-1 to TRBJ2-4; 12 bases match TRBD2. The germline V gene has CDR1 SGHRS and CDR2 YFSETQ. This CDR3 contains 15 residues. V trimming: 3 bases; J trimming: 8 bases; junction bases outside the gene matches: 6. Combining the CDR3 with reference TRBV5-1 and TRBJ2-4 gives the whole variable domain KAGVTQTPRYLIKTRGQQVTLSCSPISGHRSVSWYQQTPGQGLQFLFEYFSETQRNKGNFPGRFSGRQFSNSRSEMNVSTLELGDSALYLCASSSTSGSQDIQYFGAGTRLSVL.

This chain links TRBV7-7 with TRBJ2-2; D is unresolved. The CDR3 spans 14 residues. With 4 bases removed from V and 4 bases from J, the gap between germline ends came to 10 bases. Germline CDR1 reads SSHAT; CDR2 reads FNYEAQ (reference sequence). The CDR3 sequence is CASSSQTATGELFF. CDR3 DNA: TGTGCCAGCAGCTCACAAACAGCCACCGGGGAGCTGTTTTTT.